This TCR beta chain was found in a study of shared clonotypes between healthy human individuals (dated by TCRdb to about 2020). Background on the whole study: The cohort comprised a couple of women and a few men aged 18 to 49 years. Blood TCR repertoires of five healthy adults were deeply sequenced to estimate repertoire size and the extent of clonotype sharing between individuals. To increase sequencing depth and limit assay-specific biases, different laboratories used diverse techniques to prepare libraries and sequence TCR repertoires. Per donor, leukapheresis produced somewhere between about 0.85 and 9.5 billion PBMCs. For each donor, CD4 naive and CD4 memory were each run on three plates, CD8 naive on two plates, and CD8 memory on one plate. Here is what the overall study found, with its caveats: Compared with non-shared clonotypes, clonotypes shared by all four sorted-subset donors had higher generation probabilities. Only blood was sampled, and tissue TCR repertoires likely differ from those in blood. The genetic and exposure-history diversity represented was limited by the small number of donors. Pairwise subsampling led to the expectation that sequencing depth would affect the degree of clonotype sharing among donors. Rarefaction of sorted-subset datasets indicated incomplete sequencing despite the large sequencing depth. Estimated clonotype richness was generally larger for naive than for memory subsets. Sharing across a handful of donors was observed for approximately 5% of naive CD4, over 3% of naive CD8, 2.3% of memory CD4, and roughly 0.4% of memory CD8 clonotypes.

As for this clone: Its specific antigen is unknown. Qualities for individual bases were not recorded, and no much larger clone is one base off.

At the junction V is shortened by 1 base and J by 2 bases; bases outside the gene matches: 9. The germline V gene provides CDR1 SGHTA and CDR2 FQGNSA. The CDR3 has 17 amino acids, counting the end cysteine and phenylalanine. Only the CDR3 DNA is retained, 51 bases long and in frame from the first base. Healthy HIV-negative adults with no recently reported acute infections or vaccinations were included as donors. Every donor was a Caucasian adult residing in Nashville, Tennessee, USA. Magnetic negative selection was used to enrich CD4+ T cells, after which naive cells were positively selected on CD45RA and the negative fraction became the memory subset. Blood was collected by leukapheresis, and PBMCs were isolated by Ficoll-Histopaque density gradient centrifugation and then cryopreserved in liquid nitrogen vapor phase. Purity and quantity of every magnetically sorted T cell population were checked by analytical flow cytometry. From each sorted fraction, genomic DNA was isolated and quantified by UV absorbance on a Nanodrop 2000c.

Using the deep immunoSEQ assay, multiplex PCR amplified TCR CDR3 regions from genomic DNA. Genomic DNA extracted from each cell subset was distributed evenly over all wells of several immunoSEQ 96-well plates, and each plate served as one replicate. For sorted subsets, around 0.2 ug of genomic DNA, equivalent to around 31,000 T cell genomes, went into each replicate PCR. The purified libraries were quantified using a Qubit 3.0 fluorometer, sized with a Bioanalyzer 2100, and then quantified again using the KAPA Library Quantification kit. Each immunoSEQ 96-well plate was sequenced on its own single-read 150-cycle Illumina NextSeq 550 flow cell. As for the original processing: Because only junctional sequences without quality scores were contained in the immunoSEQ output, filtering matching that applied to full-length reads could not be performed. To assign V/J genes and CDR3, sequences were annotated against IMGT germline references using PyIR, a Python wrapper for IgBLAST v1.9. Reads were removed for weak V/J assignments (E-value above 1e-6), missing CDR3, stop codons, out-of-frame junctions, or ambiguous translated residues. A V3J clonotype was defined by an identical inferred V gene, J gene, and CDR3 amino acid sequence. Percentage overlap between repertoires was calculated by dividing the number of shared unique clonotypes by the size of the smaller repertoire. Three approaches were used to assess repertoire richness: RTK rarefaction, the Chao1 estimator, and Recon v2.1 estimates of unobserved clonotypes. Generation probabilities for all TCRbeta clonotypes obtained by the gDNA method from a handful of donors were computed using OLGA. As stored in TCRdb, this immuneACCESS dataset retains in-frame rearrangements with V and J assigned. A fraction of the clones does not appear; measured against another copy, unresolved V genes explain less than half of the discrepancy, and the remainder lacks a known reason. For V, J and clone size, that table is used; D and trimming come from the DNA. The sample table lists about 1.1 million clones, more than 75% of them with a count of one. Of the sample, 0.52% is held by the ten largest clones.

Sequenced sample: memory CD4+ T cells from PBMCs. According to the study, the label for this sample's cell subset or site signals: CD45RA-negative fraction. This chain is built from TRBV7-2 and TRBJ2-3, with TRBD2 matching 7 junction bases. This clonotype was obtained from a man aged 18 to 30 in good health. Some clones in this sample may be carry-over from other donors' samples. The nucleotide sequence reads TGTGCCAGCAGCTTAGGTCCTAGCGGAGGCCCCACAGATACGCAGTATTTT. Protein translation: CASSLGPSGGPTDTQYF. Supplemented by the reference TRBV7-2 and TRBJ2-3 proteins around the CDR3, the complete variable domain is GAGVSQSPSNKVTEKGKDVELRCDPISGHTALYWYRQSLGQGLEFLIYFQGNSAPDKSGLPSDRFSAERTGGSVSTLTIQRTQQEDSAVYLCASSLGPSGGPTDTQYFGPGTRLTVL.